The T cell receptor beta chain under discussion was sequenced for a study of CD8 T cells in ankylosing spondylitis. This clonotype has a count of ten or more. TCRdb redid the calling of the 5' RACE reads with MiXCR, one entry per CDR3 protein. The table shows 300,000 to 400,000 distinct CDR3 sequences, with around a tenth occurring only once. The CDR3 is 14 residues long. The ends were cut back, 3 bases at V and 3 bases at J, with 14 bases in the middle. Germline assignment: CDR1 DFQATT and CDR2 SNEGSKA (reference sequence). This sequence was found in a female donor with ankylosing spondylitis or in good health (not recorded which). V and J are TRBV20-1 and TRBJ1-1; the D gene is possibly TRBD1 (5 bases). The sequenced material came from blood, either unsorted or a sorted T cell fraction (not recorded which). The CDR3 bases are TGCAGTGCTAGGGGACTGTTCGGGGACACTGAAGCTTTCTTT. Translating it yields CSARGLFGDTEAFF.